Each of the 14 T cell receptor beta chains below was sequenced from the same sample in a study of cytomegalovirus exposure and HLA in healthy donors. A multiplex PCR was run with 60 Vbeta primers and 13 Jbeta primers. The method was immunoSEQ multiplex PCR; TCRdb's version includes in-frame clones alone and lacks a portion of them. This table holds tens of thousands of clones, 60% to 85% found once. Sequencing input: PBMCs. The receptor set was obtained from a man aged 40-49 years in good health and CMV-seronegative.

The genes are TRBV28 and TRBJ2-5; 8 nucleotides agree with TRBD1. The J call could be wrong; TRBJ2-7 is a better fit for the DNA end. The germline CDR1 and CDR2 sequences are MDHEN and SYDVKM. This CDR3 region has 13 residues. The CDR3 nucleotides are TGTGCCAGCAATCAACAGGGGGCCTACGAGCAGTACTTC. This encodes CASNQQGAYEQYF.

Details on this clone: An end of the junction differs from the germline gene, which may be a read error. The chain uses TRBV27 and TRBJ2-5, with 7 bases lining up with TRBD2. CDR1 and CDR2 (germline): MNHEY, SMNVEV (reference sequence). The CDR3 is 14 residues long. In nucleotides, the CDR3 is TGTGCCGGCAGTTTATCGGGGGGAGAAGAGACCCAGTACTTC. Protein product: CAGSLSGGEETQYF.

This clone was seen a single time. The chain is built from TRBV6-1 and TRBJ1-4; no firm D call. This CDR3 comprises 13 residues. Trimming removed 3 bases from V and 8 bases from J, with 10 bases in between. The germline V gene has CDR1 MNHNS and CDR2 SASEGT. Here the CDR3 DNA reads TGTGCCAGCAGTGACGGGGTACGGGAAAAACTGTTTTTT. It encodes CASSDGVREKLFF.

The rearrangement joins TRBV29-1 to TRBJ2-7; TRBD1 matches 7 bases. This CDR3 comprises 13 residues. The V gene end was trimmed by 7 bases and the J gene end by 2 bases; junction bases not matched to a gene: 8. CDR1 and CDR2 from the germline V gene are SQVTM and ANQGSEA. The CDR3 reads CSGPGQIPYEQYF. The CDR3, as DNA: TGCAGCGGACCGGGACAGATTCCCTACGAGCAGTACTTC.

The chain links TRBV5-4 to TRBJ1-1; D unclear. V lost 6 bases and J 1 base, leaving 10 bases between the germline ends. Germline CDR1 reads SGHNT; CDR2 reads YYREEE (reference sequence). The CDR3 is 13 amino acids. The CDR3 DNA follows: TGTGCCAGCAACTATGACGGGAACACTGAAGCTTTCTTT. This encodes CASNYDGNTEAFF.

The chain uses TRBV4-2 and TRBJ1-1; D not resolved. The CDR3 is made up of 15 amino acids. Germline CDR1 LGHNA, CDR2 YNFKEQ. V lost 1 base and J lost 0, with 9 bases in between. CDR3 residues: CASSQGERMNTEAFF. CDR3 nucleotides: TGTGCCAGCAGCCAAGGCGAGCGGATGAACACTGAAGCTTTCTTT.

The CDR3 DNA reads as TGCAGCGCAGGGGGCGAAGAGACCCAGTACTTC. It encodes CSAGGEETQYF. V and J are TRBV29-1 and TRBJ2-5; 8 nucleotides match TRBD1. This CDR3 has 11 residues. Trimming at V came to 7 bases and at J to 3 bases, leaving 1 base not matched to a gene. CDR1 and CDR2 from the germline V gene are SQVTM and ANQGSEA. Variable domain in full (rest from reference TRBV29-1 and TRBJ2-5): SAVISQKPSRDICQRGTSLTIQCQVDSQVTMMFWYRQQPGQSLTLIATANQGSEATYESGFVIDKFPISRPNLTFSTLTVSNMSPEDSSIYLCSAGGEETQYFGPGTRLLVL.

The table lists this clone with a few counts. This chain connects TRBV5-4 to TRBJ1-2; 8 nucleotides align to TRBD1. J lost 8 bases, V lost 1 base, and 4 bases had no gene match. The CDR3 covers 13 residues. The germline gives CDR1 SGHNT, CDR2 YYREEE (reference sequence). For the CDR3, the DNA is TGTGCCAGCAGCTTGCAGGGGGCGAAGGGCTACACCTTC. Encoded protein: CASSLQGAKGYTF.

This rearrangement joins TRBV6-6 to TRBJ2-5; no clear D gene. With 4 bases removed from V and 5 bases from J, the gap between germline ends came to 11 bases. The germline V gene encodes CDR1 MNHNY and CDR2 SVGAGI (reference sequence). The CDR3 covers 13 residues. The CDR3 nucleotides are TGTGCCAGCAGTTTCGGGTCCTTGGAGACCCAGTACTTC. It translates to CASSFGSLETQYF.

This chain joins TRBV7-2 and TRBJ2-6; maybe TRBD2 (5 bases). V was cut by 0 bases and J by 3 bases, with 6 bases left in between. Looked up from germline, CDR1 is SGHTA and CDR2 is FQGNSA. This CDR3 is 15 amino acids long. The CDR3 loop is CASSLAGGGANVLTF. The CDR3 region has the DNA TGTGCCAGCAGCTTAGCAGGAGGTGGGGCCAACGTCCTGACTTTC. The variable domain in full, with the rest retrieved from reference TRBV7-2 and TRBJ2-6, is GAGVSQSPSNKVTEKGKDVELRCDPISGHTALYWYRQSLGQGLEFLIYFQGNSAPDKSGLPSDRFSAERTGGSVSTLTIQRTQQEDSAVYLCASSLAGGGANVLTFGAGSRLTVL.

The V and J genes are TRBV28 and TRBJ2-2; 8 bases fit TRBD2. CDR1 is MDHEN and CDR2 is SYDVKM in the germline V gene. J lost 5 bases, V lost 7 bases, and 9 bases had no gene match. The CDR3 runs to 15 residues. Here the CDR3 reads CASTTSGSETGELFF. The CDR3 DNA reads TGTGCCAGCACCACGAGCGGGAGTGAGACCGGGGAGCTGTTTTTT.

The genes are TRBV7-3 and TRBJ2-2; tentatively, D is TRBD1 (6 bases). Germline assignment: CDR1 SGHTA and CDR2 FQGTGA. V was clipped by 5 bases and J by 6 bases, with 13 bases between them. The CDR3 length is 14 residues. The CDR3 coding sequence is TGTGCCAGCAGCCCGGACAGTAACTCCGGGGAGCTGTTTTTT. This encodes CASSPDSNSGELFF.

V usage is TRBV19 and J usage is TRBJ1-4, with 7 positions matching TRBD1. V lost 5 bases and J lost 6; bases outside the gene matches: 6. The germline gives CDR1 LNHDA, CDR2 SQIVND (reference sequence). The length of the CDR3 is 14 residues. The CDR3, as DNA: TGTGCCAGTAGTTGGACCCAGGGGGATGAAAAACTGTTTTTT. It yields the protein CASSWTQGDEKLFF.

This clone has more than one count but fewer than ten. The chain has TRBV30 and TRBJ2-1; 13 nucleotides line up with TRBD2. Losses at the gene ends were 2 bases for V and 9 bases for J; bases not matched to a gene: 7. The CDR3 length is 15 residues. Looked up from germline, CDR1 is GTSNPN and CDR2 is SVGIG (reference sequence). The CDR3 loop reads CAWSRKGLAGFEQFF. CDR3 in DNA: TGTGCCTGGAGTAGAAAGGGACTAGCGGGATTTGAGCAGTTCTTC.